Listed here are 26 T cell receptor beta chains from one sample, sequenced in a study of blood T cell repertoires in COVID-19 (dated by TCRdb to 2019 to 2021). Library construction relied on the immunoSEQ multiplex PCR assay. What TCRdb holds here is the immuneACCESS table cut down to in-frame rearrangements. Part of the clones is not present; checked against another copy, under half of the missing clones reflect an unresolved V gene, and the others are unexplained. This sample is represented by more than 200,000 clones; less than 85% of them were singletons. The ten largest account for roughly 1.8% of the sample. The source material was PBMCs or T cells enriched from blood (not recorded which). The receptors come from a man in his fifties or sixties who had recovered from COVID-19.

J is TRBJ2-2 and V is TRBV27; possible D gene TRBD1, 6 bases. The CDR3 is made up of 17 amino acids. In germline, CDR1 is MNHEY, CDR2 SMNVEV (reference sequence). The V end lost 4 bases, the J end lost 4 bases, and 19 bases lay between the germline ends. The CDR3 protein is CASSSRQDRWVTGELFF. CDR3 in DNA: TGTGCCAGCAGTTCCAGACAGGACCGATGGGTCACCGGGGAGCTGTTTTTT.

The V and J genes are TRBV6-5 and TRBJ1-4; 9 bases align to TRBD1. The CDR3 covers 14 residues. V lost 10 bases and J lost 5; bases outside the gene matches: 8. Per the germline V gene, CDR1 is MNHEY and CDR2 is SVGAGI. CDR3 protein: CATRAGTGNEKLFF. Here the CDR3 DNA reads TGTGCCACCCGGGCGGGGACAGGGAATGAAAAACTGTTTTTT.

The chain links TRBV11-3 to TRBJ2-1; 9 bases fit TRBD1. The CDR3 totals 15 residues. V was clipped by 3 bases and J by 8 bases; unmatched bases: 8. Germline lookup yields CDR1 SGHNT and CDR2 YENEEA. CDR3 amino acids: CASSLRQGVRDEQFF. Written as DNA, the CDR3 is TGTGCCAGCAGCTTGAGACAGGGGGTTCGGGATGAGCAGTTCTTC.

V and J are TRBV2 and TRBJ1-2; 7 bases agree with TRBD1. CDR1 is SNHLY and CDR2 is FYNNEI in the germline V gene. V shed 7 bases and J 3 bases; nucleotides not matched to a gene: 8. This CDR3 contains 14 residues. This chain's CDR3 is CASIWDSPDYGYTF. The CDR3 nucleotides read TGTGCCAGCATTTGGGACAGCCCCGACTATGGCTACACCTTC.

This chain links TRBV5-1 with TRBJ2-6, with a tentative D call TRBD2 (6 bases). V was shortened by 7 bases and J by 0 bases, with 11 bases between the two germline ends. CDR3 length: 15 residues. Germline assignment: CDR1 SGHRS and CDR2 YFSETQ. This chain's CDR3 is CASLEGFSGANVLTF. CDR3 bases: TGCGCCAGCCTGGAGGGGTTCTCTGGGGCCAACGTCCTGACTTTC.

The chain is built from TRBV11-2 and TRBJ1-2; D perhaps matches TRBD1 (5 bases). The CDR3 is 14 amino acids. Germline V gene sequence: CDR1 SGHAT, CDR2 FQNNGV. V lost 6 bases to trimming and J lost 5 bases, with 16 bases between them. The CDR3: CASSLSLAGYGYTF. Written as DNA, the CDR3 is TGTGCCAGCAGTCTTAGCCTGGCAGGGTATGGCTACACCTTC.

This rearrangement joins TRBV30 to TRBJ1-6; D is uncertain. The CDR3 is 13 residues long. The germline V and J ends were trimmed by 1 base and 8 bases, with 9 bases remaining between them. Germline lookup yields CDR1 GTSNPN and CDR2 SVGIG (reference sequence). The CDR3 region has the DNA TGTGCCTGGAGTGAACAGCAGGATTCACCCCTCCACTTT. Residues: CAWSEQQDSPLHF.

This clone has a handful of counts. This CDR3 is CASSSGGHTGELFF. The CDR3 DNA reads TGTGCCAGTAGTAGCGGGGGGCACACCGGGGAGCTGTTTTTT. The V call is TRBV19, the J call TRBJ2-2; 8 positions agree with TRBD2. Germline-derived CDR1 and CDR2 are LNHDA and SQIVND (reference sequence). The CDR3 is 14 residues long. V trimming: 4 bases; J trimming: 3 bases; junction bases outside the gene matches: 1.

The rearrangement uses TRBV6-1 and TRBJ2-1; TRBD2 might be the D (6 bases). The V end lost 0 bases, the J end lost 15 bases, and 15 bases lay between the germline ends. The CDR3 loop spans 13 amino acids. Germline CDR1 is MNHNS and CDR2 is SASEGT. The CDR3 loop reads CASSEASAGTAFF. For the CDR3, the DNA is TGTGCCAGCAGTGAAGCGTCAGCGGGTACCGCGTTCTTC.

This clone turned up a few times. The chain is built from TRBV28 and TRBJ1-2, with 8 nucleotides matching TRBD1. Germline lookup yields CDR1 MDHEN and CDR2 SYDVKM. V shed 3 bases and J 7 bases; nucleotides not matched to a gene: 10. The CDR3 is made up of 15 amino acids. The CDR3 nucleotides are TGTGCCAGCAGTTTGTTGGGACAGGCATTTGGTGGCTACACCTTC. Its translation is CASSLLGQAFGGYTF.

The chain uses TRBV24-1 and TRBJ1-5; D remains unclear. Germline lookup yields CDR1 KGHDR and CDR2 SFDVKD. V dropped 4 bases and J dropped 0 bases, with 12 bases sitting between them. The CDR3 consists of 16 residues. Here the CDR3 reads CATSDPVEGSNQPQHF. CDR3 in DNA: TGTGCCACCAGTGACCCAGTGGAGGGTAGCAATCAGCCCCAGCATTTT.

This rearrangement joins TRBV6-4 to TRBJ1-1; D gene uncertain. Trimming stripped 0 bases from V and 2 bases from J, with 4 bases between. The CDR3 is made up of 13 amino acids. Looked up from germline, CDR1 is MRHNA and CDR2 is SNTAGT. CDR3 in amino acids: CASSDSQNTEAFF. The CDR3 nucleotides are TGTGCCAGCAGTGACTCACAAAACACTGAAGCTTTCTTT.

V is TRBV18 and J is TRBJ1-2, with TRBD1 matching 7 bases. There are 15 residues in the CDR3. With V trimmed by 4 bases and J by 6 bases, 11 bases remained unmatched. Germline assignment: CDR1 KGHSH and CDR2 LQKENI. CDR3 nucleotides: TGTGCCAGCTCACTCGGGACAGAGGGGATTCATGGCTACACCTTC. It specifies CASSLGTEGIHGYTF.

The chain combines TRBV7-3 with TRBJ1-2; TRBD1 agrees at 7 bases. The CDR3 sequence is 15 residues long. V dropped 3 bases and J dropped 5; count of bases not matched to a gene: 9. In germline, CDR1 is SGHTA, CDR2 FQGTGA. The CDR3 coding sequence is TGTGCCAGCAGCTTTGAAGGAGGGGGCGGGTATGGCTACACCTTC. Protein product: CASSFEGGGGYGYTF.

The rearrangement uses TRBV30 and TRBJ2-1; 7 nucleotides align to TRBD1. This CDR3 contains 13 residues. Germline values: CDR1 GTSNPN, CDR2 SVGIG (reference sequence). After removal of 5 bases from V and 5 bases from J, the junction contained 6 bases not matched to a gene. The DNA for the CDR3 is TGTGCCTGGGGCCCGGGACAGAACAATGAGCAGTTCTTC. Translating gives CAWGPGQNNEQFF.

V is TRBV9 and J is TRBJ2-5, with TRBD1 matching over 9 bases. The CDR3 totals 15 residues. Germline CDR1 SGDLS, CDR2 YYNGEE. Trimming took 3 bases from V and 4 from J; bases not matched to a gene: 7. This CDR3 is CASSASGTGTETQYF. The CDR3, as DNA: TGTGCCAGCAGCGCCTCCGGGACAGGGACAGAGACCCAGTACTTC.

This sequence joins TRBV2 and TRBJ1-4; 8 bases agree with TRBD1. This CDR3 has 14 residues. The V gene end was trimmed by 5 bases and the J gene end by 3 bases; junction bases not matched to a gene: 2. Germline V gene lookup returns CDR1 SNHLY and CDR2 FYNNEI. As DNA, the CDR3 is TGTGCCAGCAGTTACAGGGGGGCTAATGAAAAACTGTTTTTT. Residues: CASSYRGANEKLFF.

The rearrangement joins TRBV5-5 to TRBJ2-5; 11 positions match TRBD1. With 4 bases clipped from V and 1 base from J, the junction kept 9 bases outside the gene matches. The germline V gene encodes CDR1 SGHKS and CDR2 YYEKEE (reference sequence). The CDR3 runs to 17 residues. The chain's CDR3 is CASSPWTGGTPQETQYF. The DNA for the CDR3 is TGTGCCAGCAGCCCATGGACAGGGGGCACCCCCCAAGAGACCCAGTACTTC.

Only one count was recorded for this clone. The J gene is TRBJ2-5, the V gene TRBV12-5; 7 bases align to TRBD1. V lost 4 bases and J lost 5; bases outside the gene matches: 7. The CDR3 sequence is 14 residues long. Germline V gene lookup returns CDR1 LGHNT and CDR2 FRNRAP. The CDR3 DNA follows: TGTGCTAGTGGTTCGAAAGGGGGCTGGGAGACCCAGTACTTC. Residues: CASGSKGGWETQYF.

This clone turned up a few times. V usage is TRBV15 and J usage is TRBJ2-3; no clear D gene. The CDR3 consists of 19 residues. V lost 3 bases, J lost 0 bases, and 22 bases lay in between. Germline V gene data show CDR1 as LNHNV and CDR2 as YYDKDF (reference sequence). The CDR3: CATSRRPLWSRKSTDTQYF. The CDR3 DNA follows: TGTGCCACCAGCAGGCGCCCCCTTTGGTCTAGAAAAAGCACAGATACGCAGTATTTT.

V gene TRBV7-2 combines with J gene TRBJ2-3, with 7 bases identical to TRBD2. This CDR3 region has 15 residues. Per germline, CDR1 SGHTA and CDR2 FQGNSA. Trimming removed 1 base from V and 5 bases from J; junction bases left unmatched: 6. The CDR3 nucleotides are TGTGCCAGCAGCTTAGAGGAAGGGAGGGGAGATACGCAGTATTTT. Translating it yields CASSLEEGRGDTQYF.

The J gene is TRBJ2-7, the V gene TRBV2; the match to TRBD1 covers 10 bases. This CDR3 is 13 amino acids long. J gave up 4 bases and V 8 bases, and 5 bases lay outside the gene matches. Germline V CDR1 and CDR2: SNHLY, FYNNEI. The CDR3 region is CASGGQGIYEQYF. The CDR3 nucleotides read TGTGCCAGCGGGGGACAGGGGATTTACGAGCAGTACTTC. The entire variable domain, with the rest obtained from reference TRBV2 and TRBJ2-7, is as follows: EPEVTQTPSHQVTQMGQEVILRCVPISNHLYFYWYRQILGQKVEFLVSFYNNEISEKSEIFDDQFSVERPDGSNFTLKIRSTKLEDSAMYFCASGGQGIYEQYFGPGTRLTVT.

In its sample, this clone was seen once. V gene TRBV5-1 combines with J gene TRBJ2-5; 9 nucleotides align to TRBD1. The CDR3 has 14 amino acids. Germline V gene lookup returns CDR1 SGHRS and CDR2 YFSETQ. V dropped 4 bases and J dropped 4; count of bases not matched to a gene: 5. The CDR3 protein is CASSQQGAAETQYF. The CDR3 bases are TGCGCCAGCAGCCAACAGGGGGCGGCAGAGACCCAGTACTTC.

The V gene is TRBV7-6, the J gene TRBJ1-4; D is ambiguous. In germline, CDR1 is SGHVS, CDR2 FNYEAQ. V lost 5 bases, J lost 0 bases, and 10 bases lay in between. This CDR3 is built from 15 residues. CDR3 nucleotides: TGTGCCAGCAGCCTTCGGACTGCAACTAATGAAAAACTGTTTTTT. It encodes CASSLRTATNEKLFF.

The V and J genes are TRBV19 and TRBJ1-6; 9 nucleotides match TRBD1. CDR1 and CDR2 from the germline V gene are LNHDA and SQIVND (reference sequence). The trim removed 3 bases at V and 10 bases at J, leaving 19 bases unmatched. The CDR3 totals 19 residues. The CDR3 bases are TGTGCCAGTAGTATCCCAATCTACAGGGGGCGAGACGTGGAATCACCCCTCCACTTT. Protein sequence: CASSIPIYRGRDVESPLHF.

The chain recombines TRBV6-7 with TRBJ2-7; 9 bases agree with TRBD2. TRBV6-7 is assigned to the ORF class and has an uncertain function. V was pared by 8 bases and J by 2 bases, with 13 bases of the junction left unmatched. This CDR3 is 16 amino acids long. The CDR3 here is CASAASGEGKAYEQYF. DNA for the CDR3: TGTGCCAGCGCTGCTAGCGGGGAGGGAAAAGCCTACGAGCAGTACTTC.